A single sample gave rise to the 6 T cell receptor beta chains below, sequenced in a study of T cell changes during pregnancy in multiple sclerosis. Sequencing used immunoSEQ multiplex PCR; TCRdb keeps in-frame clones, though not all of them. The sample holds tens of thousands of clones, 85% to 95% seen once. Specimen: peripheral blood, collected in the third trimester of pregnancy. The receptors stem from a female donor in good health, enrolled as a control in a pregnancy study.

The chain has TRBV28 and TRBJ1-1; 12 positions agree with TRBD1. Germline trimming cut 3 bases from V and 7 bases from J; bases unmatched to any gene: 12. The CDR3 runs 17 residues. From germline, CDR1 is MDHEN and CDR2 SYDVKM. The CDR3 loop is CASSLPPGQGALSEAFF. The CDR3 region has the DNA TGTGCCAGCAGTTTGCCTCCGGGACAGGGGGCTCTTAGTGAAGCTTTCTTT.

This chain joins TRBV28 and TRBJ2-5; 8 bases are a match to TRBD2. The assigned J gene may be wrong: the sequence end matches TRBJ2-7 better. The CDR3 is made up of 14 amino acids. Looked up from germline, CDR1 is MDHEN and CDR2 is SYDVKM. The CDR3 bases are TGTGCCAGCACCTTAGCGGGGAGCTCCTACGAGCAGTACTTC. Encoded protein: CASTLAGSSYEQYF.

Here the CDR3 reads CASSDRPEAGPQGDEQFF. The DNA for the CDR3 is TGTGCCAGCAGCGATCGTCCAGAAGCGGGACCCCAAGGGGATGAGCAGTTCTTC. This chain uses TRBV7-2 with TRBJ2-1; 7 positions agree with TRBD2. This CDR3 is built from 18 residues. V trimming: 5 bases; J trimming: 8 bases; junction bases outside the gene matches: 21. The germline CDR1 and CDR2 sequences are SGHTA and FQGNSA.

The chain links TRBV5-1 to TRBJ1-4; D remains unclear. V dropped 4 bases and J dropped 8 bases, with 15 bases sitting between them. The CDR3 is 14 residues long. The germline CDR1 and CDR2 sequences are SGHRS and YFSETQ. The CDR3 protein is CASSPRGLGEKLFF. The DNA for the CDR3 is TGCGCCAGCAGCCCAAGAGGGTTGGGGGAAAAACTGTTTTTT.

The chain recombines TRBV7-8 with TRBJ2-7; TRBD1 aligns across 8 bases. This CDR3 contains 18 residues. The V gene end was trimmed by 5 bases and the J gene end by 0 bases; junction bases not matched to a gene: 15. Germline-derived CDR1 and CDR2 are SGHVS and FQNEAQ. DNA for the CDR3: TGTGCCAGCAGCATCCACCGGGGCATGGACAGGGACTCCTACGAGCAGTACTTC. It specifies CASSIHRGMDRDSYEQYF.

The chain employs TRBV7-9 and TRBJ2-2, with D hard to call. The CDR3 spans 14 residues. Germline lookup yields CDR1 SEHNR and CDR2 FQNEAQ (reference sequence). V dropped 2 bases and J dropped 5 bases, with 9 bases sitting between them. CDR3: CASSLTLRTGELFF. The CDR3 DNA follows: TGTGCCAGCAGCTTAACGTTGCGAACCGGGGAGCTGTTTTTT.